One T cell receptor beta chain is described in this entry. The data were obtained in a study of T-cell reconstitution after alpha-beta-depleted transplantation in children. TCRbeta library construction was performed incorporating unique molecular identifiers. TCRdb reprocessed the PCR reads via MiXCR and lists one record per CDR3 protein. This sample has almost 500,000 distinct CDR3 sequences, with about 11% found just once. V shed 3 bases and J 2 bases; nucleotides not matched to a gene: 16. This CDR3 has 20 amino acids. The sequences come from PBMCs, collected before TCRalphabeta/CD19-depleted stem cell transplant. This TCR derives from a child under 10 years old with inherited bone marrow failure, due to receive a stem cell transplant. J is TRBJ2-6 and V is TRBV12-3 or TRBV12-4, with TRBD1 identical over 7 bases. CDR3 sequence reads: CASSFSPILQGRPGANVLTF. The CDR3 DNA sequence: TGTGCCAGCAGTTTCTCGCCCATATTACAGGGGAGACCTGGGGCCAACGTCCTGACTTTC.